Following are 9 T cell receptor beta chains from one sample sequenced in a study of CD8 T cells in Susac syndrome. After extraction with the RNeasy kit, about 0.5 to 1 ug of the RNA was reverse transcribed using random hexamers. A single record per CDR3 protein comes from TCRdb applying MiXCR to the immunoSEQ multiplex PCR reads. Here the sample spans roughly 250,000 distinct CDR3 sequences, 95% to 97% being singletons. Specimen: CD4+ T cells from PBMCs. These receptors were taken from a human donor with Susac syndrome.

DNA for the CDR3: TGTGCCAGCACCGTCGACAGGGGGCTGTACGAGCAGTACTTC. Translated: CASTVDRGLYEQYF. This chain joins TRBV28 and TRBJ2-7; 10 nucleotides match TRBD1. The V gene's germline CDR1 is MDHEN and CDR2 SYDVKM. CDR3 length equals 14 residues. V lost 7 bases to trimming and J lost 4 bases; unmatched junction nucleotides: 7.

CDR3 sequence: CATAEGLAGATGQYF. CDR3 nucleotide sequence: TGTGCCACCGCGGAGGGACTAGCGGGAGCAACGGGGCAGTACTTC. This chain links TRBV7-2 with TRBJ2-7, with 14 bases aligning to TRBD2. CDR1 SGHTA and CDR2 FQGNSA come from the germline V gene. V trimming: 10 bases; J trimming: 9 bases; junction bases outside the gene matches: 14. The CDR3 has 15 residues.

This clonotype was recorded only once. The V and J genes are TRBV24-1 and TRBJ2-1; the D is unclear. This CDR3 contains 14 residues. Trimming removed 5 bases at V and 9 bases at J, with 16 bases between. The germline V gene encodes CDR1 KGHDR and CDR2 SFDVKD. This CDR3 is CATSVDVAATEQFF. For the CDR3, the DNA is TGTGCCACCAGTGTCGACGTGGCGGCTACTGAGCAGTTCTTC.

This clonotype was observed a single time. The chain combines TRBV5-1 with TRBJ1-1; 8 bases match TRBD1. J lost 2 bases, V lost 3 bases, and 6 bases had no gene match. Germline V gene lookup returns CDR1 SGHRS and CDR2 YFSETQ. This CDR3 region has 15 residues. CDR3 residues: CASSYPTGANTEAFF. The CDR3 DNA reads as TGCGCCAGCAGCTACCCGACAGGGGCCAACACTGAAGCTTTCTTT.

This rearrangement joins TRBV6-5 to TRBJ1-2; unclear D gene. The CDR3 extends over 17 amino acids. Trimming removed 0 bases at V and 7 bases at J, with 21 bases between. The germline V gene encodes CDR1 MNHEY and CDR2 SVGAGI. Here the CDR3 DNA reads TGTGCCAGCAGTTACTCGAATTCGGGTTCTTCATTATTTGGCTACACCTTC. This encodes CASSYSNSGSSLFGYTF.

This chain connects TRBV29-1 to TRBJ1-1, with D possibly TRBD1 on 5 matching bases. Trimming cost V 5 bases and J 7 bases, with 26 bases left between them. Germline values: CDR1 SQVTM, CDR2 ANQGSEA. The CDR3 sequence is 16 residues long. The CDR3 is CSVLLQGRGGLNEAFF. CDR3 bases: TGCAGCGTTCTCCTGCAGGGACGAGGTGGCCTTAATGAAGCTTTCTTT. Full variable domain (outside the CDR3, taken from reference TRBV29-1 and TRBJ1-1): SAVISQKPSRDICQRGTSLTIQCQVDSQVTMMFWYRQQPGQSLTLIATANQGSEATYESGFVIDKFPISRPNLTFSTLTVSNMSPEDSSIYLCSVLLQGRGGLNEAFFGQGTRLTVV.

The CDR3 DNA sequence: TGCAGTGCTAGAGAACTAAACAATCAGCCCCAGCATTTT. Residues: CSARELNNQPQHF. This sequence joins TRBV20-1 and TRBJ1-5; no clear D gene. Germline V gene lookup returns CDR1 DFQATT and CDR2 SNEGSKA (reference sequence). The CDR3 has 13 residues. V lost 0 bases, J lost 3 bases, and 6 bases lay in between.

This sequence joins TRBV5-4 and TRBJ1-3; D remains unclear. Germline V gene sequence: CDR1 SGHNT, CDR2 YYREEE (reference sequence). The CDR3 consists of 15 residues. Trimming stripped 0 bases from V and 4 bases from J, with 11 bases between. The CDR3 sequence is CASSLVGNYGNTIYF. CDR3 bases: TGTGCCAGCAGCTTGGTGGGTAATTACGGAAACACCATATATTTT. The whole variable domain, filled in from reference TRBV5-4 and TRBJ1-3, reads ETGVTQSPTHLIKTRGQQVTLRCSSQSGHNTVSWYQQALGQGPQFIFQYYREEENGRGNFPPRFSGLQFPNYSSELNVNALELDDSALYLCASSLVGNYGNTIYFGEGSWLTVV.

This clonotype has only one observation. CDR3 sequence reads: CASSLGTVQKLFF. The CDR3 DNA is TGTGCCAGCAGTTTAGGGACAGTGCAGAAACTGTTTTTT. V is TRBV28 and J is TRBJ1-4; 7 positions match TRBD1. CDR1 MDHEN and CDR2 SYDVKM come from the germline V gene. CDR3 size: 13 residues. V lost 2 bases, J lost 11 bases, and 5 bases stayed unmatched.